Below, one T cell receptor (beta chain) is given with its context. The CDR3 is 15 residues long. CDR1 and CDR2 from the germline V gene are SGDLS and YYNGEE. With 4 bases clipped from V and 0 bases from J, the junction kept 4 bases outside the gene matches. The record originates from a study of blood T cell repertoires in COVID-19. For the study at large: Sample material is recorded as cDNA or gDNA derived from T cells, B-cell-depleted T cells, or PBMCs.

In the source study's methods: Using reference gene primer amplification, nucleated cell counts were estimated. Profiling relied on immunoSEQ multiplex PCR, and the TCRdb table lists in-frame clones only, not all of them. The DNA was the basis for D and trimming; V, J and clone size are from that table. There are some 200,000 clones in the sample; around 82% occur only once, and 2.3% lies in the top ten. This clonotype was sampled from a woman aged 60-70 years with acute or convalescent COVID-19. The rearrangement uses TRBV9 and TRBJ1-3; 7 bases fit TRBD1. The material sequenced was peripheral blood. The DNA for the CDR3 is TGTGCCAGCAGCCTTGGGACAGTCTCTGGAAACACCATATATTTT. Its translation: CASSLGTVSGNTIYF.